Reported below is one T cell receptor beta chain. The antigen is not known. Treatment denoted: oral pan-JAK inhibitor, 5-10 mg twice daily. cDNA prepared by RNA extraction and subsequent reverse transcription served as the template for sequencing. The table came from immunoSEQ multiplex PCR; TCRdb's copy has only in-frame clones and leaves some out. Seen here are about 180,000 clones, approximately 49% observed once, and the top ten hold around 10%. The sample originates from a study of CD8+ T cells in alopecia areata. Study-level results: While tofacitinib was given, many expanded lesional clones persisted in scalp and blood.

The TCR originated in a human donor with alopecia areata. This specimen was CD8+ T cells sorted from blood, taken at roughly week 52, from a patient treated with tofacitinib.

CDR3 in DNA: TGTGCCTGGGACAGAACTAATGAGCAGTTCTTC. Encoded protein: CAWDRTNEQFF. The rearrangement joins TRBV30 to TRBJ2-1; D perhaps matches TRBD1 (5 bases). V dropped 5 bases and J dropped 7 bases, with 9 bases sitting between them. From germline, CDR1 is GTSNPN and CDR2 SVGIG (reference sequence). The CDR3 extends over 11 amino acids.